These T cell receptor beta chains were read from a single sample in a study of cytomegalovirus exposure and HLA in healthy donors. TCRdb keeps only in-frame clones here, not all; method: immunoSEQ multiplex PCR. Here the sample spans around 120,000 clones, about 87% being singletons. The specimen was PBMCs. The receptor source for this set is a man aged 18 to 35 in good health and CMV-seronegative. The CDR3 runs from the conserved cysteine through the conserved F or W. The order of the fields is CDR3 length, clone size, V gene, J gene, D gene, CDR3 protein, CDR3 DNA. The D gene is left open where the match is weak. Clone size is not always given. Where it is, it says once, few, many or a class for expanded clones.

>14|NA|TRBV28|TRBJ1-4|NA
CASSFLSTNEKLFF
TGTGCCAGCAGTTTTCTCTCAACTAATGAAAAACTGTTTTTT
>13|NA|TRBV6-6|TRBJ1-5|NA
CASTRFSNQPQHF
TGTGCCAGCACCCGGTTTAGCAATCAGCCCCAGCATTTT
>16|NA|TRBV11-1|TRBJ1-2|NA
CASSPGIGSNLNGYTF
TGTGCCAGCAGCCCCGGGATAGGTAGCAACCTGAATGGCTACACCTTC
>19|NA|TRBV18|TRBJ2-3|TRBD2
CASSPPGSRAAGGTDTQYF
TGTGCCAGCTCACCGCCGGGATCCCGGGCGGCGGGAGGGACAGATACGCAGTATTTT
>11|NA|TRBV6-1|TRBJ1-1|NA
CASSVSGKAFF
TGTGCCAGCAGTGTTTCAGGTAAAGCTTTCTTT
>12|NA|TRBV2|TRBJ1-1|NA
CASSLSKTEAFF
TGTGCCAGCAGTCTAAGCAAAACTGAAGCTTTCTTT
>14|NA|TRBV27|TRBJ1-5|NA
CASSPQGFYQPQHF
TGTGCCAGCAGTCCTCAGGGCTTCTATCAGCCCCAGCATTTT
>19|NA|TRBV11-3|TRBJ2-5|TRBD1
CASSGLGTGDLLYGETQYF
TGTGCCAGCAGCGGACTGGGGACAGGGGACTTACTTTATGGAGAGACCCAGTACTTC
>18|NA|TRBV4-2|TRBJ2-2|TRBD2
CASSRRRGVGSNTGELFF
TGTGCCAGCAGCCGCAGGCGGGGGGTGGGTTCGAACACCGGGGAGCTGTTTTTT
>14|NA|TRBV28|TRBJ2-2|NA
CASIGHRDTGELFF
TGTGCCAGCATCGGCCACAGGGACACCGGGGAGCTGTTTTTT
>13|NA|TRBV19|TRBJ2-7|NA
CASSIGQNYEQYF
TGTGCCAGTAGTATTGGACAGAACTACGAGCAGTACTTC
>14|NA|TRBV19|TRBJ1-1|NA
CASSIDPVNTEAFF
TGTGCCAGTAGTATAGACCCGGTGAACACTGAAGCTTTCTTT
>15|NA|TRBV19|TRBJ2-3|TRBD1
CASSAPGQDGDTQYF
TGTGCCAGTAGCGCCCCCGGACAGGATGGAGATACGCAGTATTTT
>12|NA|TRBV12-5|TRBJ1-4|NA
CASGTTHEKLFF
TGTGCTAGTGGCACTACCCATGAAAAACTGTTTTTT
>16|NA|TRBV11-2|TRBJ2-1|NA
CASSFRTLSSYNEQFF
TGTGCCAGCAGCTTTAGAACTCTGAGCTCCTACAATGAGCAGTTCTTC
>16|NA|TRBV19|TRBJ2-1|TRBD1
CASSTNTGDPYNEQFF
TGTGCCAGTAGTACCAATACAGGGGACCCCTACAATGAGCAGTTCTTC
>15|once|TRBV4-3|TRBJ1-1|NA
CASSRQTDMNTEAFF
TGCGCCAGCAGCCGACAGACAGACATGAACACTGAAGCTTTCTTT
>12|NA|TRBV6-1|TRBJ2-7|NA
CASGLGGTEQYF
TGTGCCAGCGGTTTGGGGGGTACCGAGCAGTACTTC
>15|NA|TRBV12-5|TRBJ2-6|NA
CASGYDISGANVLTF
TGTGCTAGTGGCTATGACATCTCTGGGGCCAACGTCCTGACTTTC
>16|NA|TRBV18|TRBJ2-2|NA
CASYPNEGGDTGELFF
TGTGCCAGCTATCCGAATGAGGGTGGAGACACCGGGGAGCTGTTTTTT
>16|NA|TRBV5-6|TRBJ2-2|TRBD2
CASSLQAGVNTGELFF
TGTGCCAGCAGCTTACAAGCGGGAGTGAACACCGGGGAGCTGTTTTTT
>14|NA|TRBV7-2|TRBJ2-1|NA
CASSRRDSLLPQFF
TGTGCCAGCAGCCGGCGGGACTCACTATTACCGCAGTTCTTC
>15|NA|TRBV5-4|TRBJ1-2|NA
CASSYPRQERYGYTF
TGTGCCAGCAGCTACCCTCGACAGGAGCGGTATGGCTACACCTTC
>15|NA|TRBV6-5|TRBJ2-7|NA
CASSYSGQSSYEQYF
TGTGCCAGCAGTTACTCTGGACAAAGCTCCTACGAGCAGTACTTC
>15|NA|TRBV10-2|TRBJ2-3|NA
CASSEAGGRGYAVFF
NA
>15|NA|TRBV19|TRBJ2-6|NA
CATKAGNSGANVLTF
TGTGCCACAAAGGCGGGGAACTCTGGGGCCAACGTCCTGACTTTC
>14|NA|TRBV19|TRBJ1-6|NA
CASSIEQENSPLHF
TGTGCCAGTAGTATTGAACAGGAAAATTCACCCCTCCACTTT
>16|NA|TRBV30|TRBJ1-2|NA
CAWSVQIGRVFRGYTF
TGTGCCTGGAGTGTACAGATCGGCAGGGTTTTTCGCGGCTACACCTTC
>15|NA|TRBV5-4|TRBJ2-1|TRBD1
CASRLDRGGYNEQFF
TGTGCCAGCAGACTAGACAGGGGAGGCTACAATGAGCAGTTCTTC
>12|NA|TRBV5-1|TRBJ2-5|NA
CASSPTPETQYF
TGCGCCAGCAGCCCTACCCCAGAGACCCAGTACTTC
>15|NA|TRBV5-1|TRBJ2-1|NA
CASSLLGSSYNEQFF
TGCGCCAGCAGCTTGCTAGGGAGCTCCTACAATGAGCAGTTCTTC
>13|few|TRBV5-4|TRBJ2-7|NA
CASSLVEVSEQYF
TGTGCCAGCAGCTTGGTTGAGGTCTCCGAGCAGTACTTC
>15|NA|TRBV4-3|TRBJ2-7|TRBD1
CASSQALTGVHEQYF
TGCGCCAGCAGCCAAGCTTTGACAGGGGTCCACGAGCAGTACTTC
>13|NA|TRBV29-1|TRBJ2-1|NA
CSVAPHNNNEQFF
TGCAGCGTTGCTCCGCACAACAACAATGAGCAGTTCTTC
>18|NA|TRBV27|TRBJ2-7|TRBD2
CASSLSKASGRSRREQYF
TGTGCCAGCAGTTTATCGAAGGCGAGCGGGAGGTCTCGGCGCGAGCAGTACTTC
>16|NA|TRBV4-3|TRBJ2-7|TRBD2
CASSQGLAGGTYEQYF
TGCGCCAGCAGCCAAGGACTAGCGGGGGGAACCTACGAGCAGTACTTC
>15|NA|TRBV7-8|TRBJ2-1|TRBD1
CASSSRGPAYNEQFF
TGTGCCAGCAGCTCCAGGGGGCCCGCCTACAATGAGCAGTTCTTC
>14|few|TRBV28|TRBJ1-2|TRBD1
CASSPNRGGGGYTF
TGTGCCAGCAGCCCAAACAGGGGAGGCGGTGGCTACACCTTC
>14|NA|TRBV28|TRBJ1-1|NA
CASRPGVKNTEAFF
TGTGCCAGCAGGCCAGGGGTGAAGAACACTGAAGCTTTCTTT
>16|NA|TRBV18|TRBJ2-2|TRBD1
CASSPPRQGDTGELFF
TGTGCCAGCTCACCACCCCGACAGGGCGACACCGGGGAGCTGTTTTTT
>16|NA|TRBV9|TRBJ1-6|TRBD1
CASSDLRGLGNSPLHF
TGTGCCAGCAGCGACCTTAGGGGGCTAGGAAATTCACCCCTCCACTTT
>14|NA|TRBV7-9|TRBJ2-7|TRBD2
CASSLAGGPHEQYF
TGTGCCAGCAGCTTAGCGGGAGGGCCCCACGAGCAGTACTTC
>15|NA|TRBV27|TRBJ2-7|NA
CASSLSIANSYEQYF
TGTGCCAGCAGTTTATCGATAGCGAACTCCTACGAGCAGTACTTC
>15|NA|TRBV9|TRBJ1-1|TRBD1
CASSGDLSGGTEAFF
TGTGCCAGCAGCGGAGATCTCTCAGGGGGCACTGAAGCTTTCTTT
>14|NA|TRBV27|TRBJ1-1|NA
CASSWDTTNTEAFF
TGTGCCAGCAGTTGGGACACGACGAACACTGAAGCTTTCTTT
>15|NA|TRBV9|TRBJ2-6|NA
CASSAVGGGANVLTF
TGTGCCAGCAGCGCCGTAGGAGGTGGGGCCAACGTCCTGACTTTC